The sequence of this T cell receptor (beta chain) was determined in a study of breast tumors, draining lymph nodes, adjacent tissues. The study, taken as a whole, reports: That most tumor T cells come from lymph nodes remained unproven. Data fit most tumor T cells coming from lymph node, expanding in tumor. Tumor repertoires ranked between lymph nodes and nontumor tissue in diversity, with V and J gene preferences.

The CDR3 length is 16 residues. Trimming stripped 5 bases from V and 0 bases from J, with 16 bases between. Per germline, CDR1 KGHDR and CDR2 SFDVKD. TCRdb redid the calling of the multiplex PCR reads with MiXCR, one entry per CDR3 protein. The repertoire holds tens of thousands of distinct CDR3 sequences, around 33% seen once, with over 8.5% in the top ten. This clonotype was counted at least ten times. Antigen unknown. The sample consisted of breast tumor tissue. The chain combines TRBV24-1 with TRBJ2-7; D is perhaps TRBD1 (5 bases). The TCR sequence derives from a female donor with breast cancer. Some clones in this sample may be carry-over from other donors' samples. The CDR3 DNA reads as TGTGCCACCAGTGGAAACAGGCAATCGAGCTCCTACGAGCAGTACTTC. Its protein product is CATSGNRQSSSYEQYF.